The following is a TCR beta chain sequence with its context. The authors' processing: Amplified reference gene primers provided the basis for estimating nucleated cell counts. Produced via immunoSEQ multiplex PCR; TCRdb's table is partial and in-frame only. That table supplies the V and J calls and clone size; D and trimming were determined from the DNA. This table holds a few hundred thousand clones, about four fifths found once. Assignment of participants to cohorts was predicated upon participant-reported clinical history. Recovered status applied to Cohort 3 donors who had two consecutive negative PCRs. It also applied to those with clearance or with symptom resolution. This sample was included in a study of blood T cell repertoires in COVID-19. This TCR derives from a woman between 50 and 59 years old who had recovered from COVID-19. The sequenced material came from PBMCs or T cells enriched from blood (not recorded which).

The CDR3 reads CASSLGTSGGPPTDTQYF. CDR3 nucleotide sequence: TGTGCCAGCAGCTTGGGGACTAGCGGGGGGCCCCCCACAGATACGCAGTATTTT. The chain joins TRBV7-3 to TRBJ2-3; TRBD2 agrees at 15 bases. The CDR3 consists of 18 residues. Germline-derived CDR1 and CDR2 are SGHTA and FQGTGA. V lost 3 bases, J lost 2 bases, and 6 bases stayed unmatched. Full variable domain (remainder filled in from reference TRBV7-3 and TRBJ2-3): GAGVSQTPSNKVTEKGKYVELRCDPISGHTALYWYRQSLGQGPEFLIYFQGTGAADDSGLPNDRFFAVRPEGSVSTLKIQRTERGDSAVYLCASSLGTSGGPPTDTQYFGPGTRLTVL.